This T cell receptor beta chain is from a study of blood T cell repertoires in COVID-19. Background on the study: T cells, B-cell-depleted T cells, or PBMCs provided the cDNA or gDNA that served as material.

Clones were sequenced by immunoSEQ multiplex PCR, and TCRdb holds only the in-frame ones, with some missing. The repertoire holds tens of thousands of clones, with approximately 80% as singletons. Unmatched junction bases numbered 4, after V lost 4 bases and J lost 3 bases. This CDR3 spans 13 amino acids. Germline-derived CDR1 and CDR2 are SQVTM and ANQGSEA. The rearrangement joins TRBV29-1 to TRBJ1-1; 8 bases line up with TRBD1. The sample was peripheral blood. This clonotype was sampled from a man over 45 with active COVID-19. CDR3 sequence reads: CSVGTGQHTEAFF. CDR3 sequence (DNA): TGCAGCGTTGGGACAGGGCAGCACACTGAAGCTTTCTTT.